This TCR beta chain derives from a study of blood T cell repertoires in COVID-19. Some clones are missing from TCRdb's copy, which holds only in-frame ones; the method was immunoSEQ multiplex PCR. The sample lists fewer than 450,000 clones, 88% seen once, with about 7.3% in the top ten. This receptor was obtained from a woman in her 70s with COVID-19, enrolled during active disease. Material for sequencing was peripheral blood.

CDR3 in amino acids: CASSYRAGGPGNEQFF. The CDR3 bases are TGTGCCAGCAGTTACAGGGCGGGGGGGCCTGGCAATGAGCAGTTCTTC. J is TRBJ2-1 and V is TRBV6-6; 9 bases are shared with TRBD2. The CDR3 is made up of 16 amino acids. J lost 6 bases, V lost 2 bases, and 8 bases had no gene match. Germline lookup yields CDR1 MNHNY and CDR2 SVGAGI (reference sequence).